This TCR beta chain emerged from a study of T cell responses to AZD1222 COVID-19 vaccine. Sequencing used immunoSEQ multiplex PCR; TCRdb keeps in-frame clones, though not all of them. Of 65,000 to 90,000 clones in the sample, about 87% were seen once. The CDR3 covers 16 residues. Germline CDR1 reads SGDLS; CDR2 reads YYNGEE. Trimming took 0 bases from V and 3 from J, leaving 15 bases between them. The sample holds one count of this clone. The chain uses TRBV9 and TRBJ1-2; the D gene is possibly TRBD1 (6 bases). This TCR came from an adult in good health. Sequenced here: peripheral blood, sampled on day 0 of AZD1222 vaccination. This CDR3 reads CASSVAMSGDDYGYTF. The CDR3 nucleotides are TGTGCCAGCAGCGTAGCTATGTCAGGGGACGACTATGGCTACACCTTC.